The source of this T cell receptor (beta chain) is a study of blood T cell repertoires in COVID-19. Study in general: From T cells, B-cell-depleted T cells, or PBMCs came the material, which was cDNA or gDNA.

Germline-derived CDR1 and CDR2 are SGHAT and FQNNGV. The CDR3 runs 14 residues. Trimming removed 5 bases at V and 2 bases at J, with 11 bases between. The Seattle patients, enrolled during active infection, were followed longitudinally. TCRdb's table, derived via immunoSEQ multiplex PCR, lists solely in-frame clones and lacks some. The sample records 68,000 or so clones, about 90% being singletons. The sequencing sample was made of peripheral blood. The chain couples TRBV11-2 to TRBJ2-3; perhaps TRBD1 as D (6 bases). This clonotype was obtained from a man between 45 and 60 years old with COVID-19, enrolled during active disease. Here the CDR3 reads CASSPQGNTDTQYF. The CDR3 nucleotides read TGTGCCAGCAGCCCCCAGGGGAACACAGATACGCAGTATTTT.